This T cell receptor beta chain was obtained from a study of breast tumors, draining lymph nodes, adjacent tissues (dated by TCRdb to the mid-2010s). For the wider study: In breast cancer patients, the study compared the TCR beta repertoires of tumor, adjacent nontumor tissue and axillary lymph nodes. In human breast cancer, the study set out to evaluate how tumor, surrounding tissue and draining lymph node repertoires relate to one another and whether T cells may move between these sites.

V is reduced by 1 base and J by 3 bases, leaving a spacing of 13 bases between them. Per the germline V gene, LGHNA is the CDR1 and YNFKEQ is the CDR2. The CDR3 starts with the cysteine, ends with the phenylalanine, and has 16 residues. Only CDR3 DNA remains: 48 bases, in frame from the first base. Overall study outcomes, separate from this receptor: T-cell repertoire diversity in tumors was found to be lower than in lymph nodes but higher than in nontumor tissue, and preferential V and J gene usage was observed. Tumor and nontumor tissue repertoires were found to be significantly more similar in luminal-like than in basal-like breast cancer. The data were considered consistent with most tumor T cells being derived from the lymph node and subsequently expanding within tumor tissue. The conclusion that tumor T cells originate in lymph nodes was framed as consistent with a hypothesis rather than directly demonstrated.

As for this clonotype: No antigen is known for it. Base qualities are missing; no much larger clone stands one base away.

The reads were generated on an Illumina HiSeq 2000. Multiplex PCR amplification was used to generate the TCR beta chain libraries. The amplified TCR beta chain products were analyzed by high-throughput sequencing. TCRdb reprocessing: public reads trimmed at Q25 with fastp, clones called with MiXCR, in-frame beta chains kept. Every distinct CDR3 protein forms one entry, paired with its most common genes and DNA. Recorded for this sample are tens of thousands of distinct CDR3 sequences; roughly two thirds of them occurred a single time. The ten largest clonotypes hold about 20% of the sample. The sample consisted of breast tumor tissue. This TCR was recovered from a female donor with breast cancer. Some clones in this sample may be carry-over from other donors' samples. The rearranged chain carries TRBV4-2 and TRBJ1-5, and the D gene may be TRBD1, 6 bases matching. The CDR3 in this case is CASSQGYRDINQPQHF. The DNA sequence is TGTGCCAGCAGCCAAGGTTACCGGGACATCAATCAGCCCCAGCATTTT.